The clone carrying this T cell receptor beta chain was recorded many times. The data belong to a study of T-cell reconstitution after alpha-beta-depleted transplantation in children. Molecular barcoding with unique molecular identifiers was used for the TCRbeta library. TCRdb used MiXCR to reprocess the PCR reads, holding one entry per CDR3 protein. This repertoire shows 440,000 or so distinct CDR3 sequences, roughly 10% found once; its top ten account for 4.5% to 6.5%. This CDR3 has 16 residues. Germline-derived CDR1 and CDR2 are SGDLS and YYNGEE. V was pared by 0 bases and J by 2 bases, with 13 bases between.

The rearrangement links TRBV9 to TRBJ2-3, with a possible D match to TRBD2 (5 bases). The specimen was PBMCs from the stem cell graft donor, collected from the stem cell graft. This sequence originates from a human donor who donated a stem cell graft to a child with acute myeloid leukemia. As DNA, the CDR3 is TGTGCCAGCAGCGTAGGTTCACTAGTGATCACAGATACGCAGTATTTT. Its translation is CASSVGSLVITDTQYF.